This TCR beta chain is from a study of TIL therapy for anti-PD-1-resistant metastatic lung cancer. For the study at large: Median tumor PD-L1 proportion score was 5.5% to 6.5%. Tumors carried a median roughly 1.5 non-synonymous mutations per megabase. Overall study results and limits: The baseline peripheral repertoire was partially replaced by infused TIL clonotypes that later decayed.

The immunoSEQ assay was v3. The repertoire was sequenced with immunoSEQ multiplex PCR; TCRdb's copy has only in-frame clones and lacks some. The top ten hold 5% of the sample, which has tens of thousands of clones, just over 85% seen once. Concerning this clone itself: Antigen unknown.

Sample time point: pre-treatment sample, taken before nivolumab and TIL therapy. From germline, CDR1 is SGHTA and CDR2 FQGNSA. Trimming at V came to 3 bases and at J to 8 bases, leaving 4 bases not matched to a gene. This CDR3 contains 12 residues. The receptor was derived from a person aged 25-85 years with non-small cell lung cancer. Sequencing was performed on blood, taken at baseline. V gene TRBV7-2 combines with J gene TRBJ2-7, with TRBD1 identical over 7 bases. In DNA, the CDR3 is TGTGCCAGCAGCTTTCAGGGACAGCAGCAGTACTTC. Translation gives CASSFQGQQQYF.